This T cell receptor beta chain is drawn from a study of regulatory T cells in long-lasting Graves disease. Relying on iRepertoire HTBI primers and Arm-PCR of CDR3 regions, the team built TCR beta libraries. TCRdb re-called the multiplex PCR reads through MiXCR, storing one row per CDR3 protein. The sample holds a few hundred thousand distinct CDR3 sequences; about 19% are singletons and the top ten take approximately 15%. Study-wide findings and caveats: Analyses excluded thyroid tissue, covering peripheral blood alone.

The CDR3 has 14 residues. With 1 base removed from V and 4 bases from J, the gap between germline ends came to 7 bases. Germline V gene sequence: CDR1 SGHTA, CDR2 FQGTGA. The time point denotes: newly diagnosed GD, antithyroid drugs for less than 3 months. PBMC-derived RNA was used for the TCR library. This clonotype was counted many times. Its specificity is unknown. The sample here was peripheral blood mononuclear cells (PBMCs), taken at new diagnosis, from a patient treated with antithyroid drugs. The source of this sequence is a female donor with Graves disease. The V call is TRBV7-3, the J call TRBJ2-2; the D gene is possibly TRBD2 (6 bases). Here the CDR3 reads CASSLMGGTGELFF. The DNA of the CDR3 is TGTGCCAGCAGCTTAATGGGAGGCACCGGGGAGCTGTTTTTT.